The next 15 T cell receptor beta chains were all read from a single sample in a study of monozygotic twins with inflammatory bowel disease. TCRdb reprocessed the 5' RACE reads and keeps a single row for each CDR3 protein, giving no DNA. The sample's table shows approximately 150,000 distinct CDR3 sequences. The specimen sequenced was blood. These receptors were taken from a human donor with ulcerative colitis or Crohn's disease, or a healthy co-twin of an affected twin (not recorded which).

The chain has TRBV19 and TRBJ2-1; without DNA, the TCRdb call of TRBD1 cannot be checked. This CDR3 region has 12 residues. Germline CDR1 and CDR2: LNHDA and SQIVND (reference sequence). The CDR3 here is CASSIWGDEQFF.

The chain recombines TRBV20-1 with TRBJ2-7; TCRdb's D call, TRBD2, is unchecked because there is no DNA. Germline CDR1 is DFQATT and CDR2 is SNEGSKA (reference sequence). The CDR3 consists of 14 residues. CDR3 in amino acids: CSASGNRPTYEQYF.

The V call is TRBV7-9, the J call TRBJ2-2; without DNA, the TCRdb call of TRBD2 cannot be checked. From germline, CDR1 is SEHNR and CDR2 FQNEAQ (reference sequence). The CDR3 sequence is 17 residues long. CDR3 amino acids: CASSQRAGDPDTGELFF.

The chain employs TRBV7-2 and TRBJ2-5; TCRdb indicates TRBD1, and absent DNA this call remains unverified. Germline loops: CDR1 SGHTA, CDR2 FQGNSA. The CDR3 has 14 amino acids. CDR3 protein: CASSPTGTQETQYF.

This chain links TRBV7-7 with TRBJ2-4; lacking DNA, the TRBD1 call made by TCRdb goes unchecked. This CDR3 is 11 amino acids long. Germline CDR1 SSHAT, CDR2 FNYEAQ (reference sequence). CDR3 in amino acids: CARGQGNIQYF.

The rearrangement uses TRBV10-3 and TRBJ1-1; TCRdb names TRBD1, which stays unverified in the absence of DNA. This CDR3 has 18 residues. Germline values: CDR1 ENHRY, CDR2 SYGVKD. CDR3 amino acids: CAISERAAGQGLNTEAFF.

The V call is TRBV11-3, the J call TRBJ2-3; TCRdb calls TRBD1, which cannot be checked without DNA. Germline CDR1 reads SGHNT; CDR2 reads YENEEA. This CDR3 spans 14 amino acids. The CDR3 region is CASSSDGGGYTQYF.

The chain uses TRBV12-3 or TRBV12-4 and TRBJ1-5; TCRdb's assignment of TRBD1 cannot be checked, as there is no DNA. This CDR3 has 12 residues. The CDR3 sequence is CASSRQNQPQHF.

The V gene is TRBV15, the J gene TRBJ2-1. In germline, CDR1 is LNHNV, CDR2 YYDKDF (reference sequence). The CDR3 length is 17 residues. CDR3 in amino acids: CATSRDFTQVTPNEQFF.

The chain couples TRBV5-1 to TRBJ2-7. This CDR3 is built from 15 residues. Germline lookup yields CDR1 SGHRS and CDR2 YFSETQ. The CDR3 sequence is CASSLAGSQDYEQYF.

The V and J genes are TRBV20-1 and TRBJ2-1; TCRdb's D call of TRBD1 is untestable without DNA. There are 17 residues in the CDR3. Germline values: CDR1 DFQATT, CDR2 SNEGSKA (reference sequence). The CDR3 loop reads CSARPPGQGISYNEQFF.

The V gene is TRBV5-1, the J gene TRBJ2-5; TCRdb's D call of TRBD2 is untestable without DNA. Per germline, CDR1 SGHRS and CDR2 YFSETQ. This CDR3 contains 16 residues. The CDR3 protein is CASSDGTSGRQETQYF.

This chain uses TRBV19 with TRBJ1-1; TCRdb's assignment of TRBD1 cannot be checked, as there is no DNA. The CDR3 covers 13 residues. The germline V gene has CDR1 LNHDA and CDR2 SQIVND (reference sequence). The CDR3 protein is CASSPTGYTEAFF.

This chain connects TRBV19 to TRBJ2-7; TCRdb indicates TRBD1, and absent DNA this call remains unverified. Germline CDR1 reads LNHDA; CDR2 reads SQIVND (reference sequence). The length of the CDR3 is 14 residues. The CDR3: CASSLQGAPYEQYF.

V usage is TRBV5-4 and J usage is TRBJ2-1; the D call of TRBD1 rests on TCRdb alone, since no DNA is present to check it. There are 16 residues in the CDR3. Per germline, CDR1 SGHNT and CDR2 YYREEE (reference sequence). CDR3 region: CASSLVVGARDNEQFF.